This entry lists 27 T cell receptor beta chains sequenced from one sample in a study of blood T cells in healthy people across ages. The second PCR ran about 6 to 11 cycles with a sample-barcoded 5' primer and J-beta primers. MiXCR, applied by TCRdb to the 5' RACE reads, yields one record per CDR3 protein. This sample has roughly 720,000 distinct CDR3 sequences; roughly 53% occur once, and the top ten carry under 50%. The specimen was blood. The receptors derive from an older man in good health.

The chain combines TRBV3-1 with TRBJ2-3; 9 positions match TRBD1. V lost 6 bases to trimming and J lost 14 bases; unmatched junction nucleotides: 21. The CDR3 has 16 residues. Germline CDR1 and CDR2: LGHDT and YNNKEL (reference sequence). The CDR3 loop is CASSPPGQGPGRYAYF. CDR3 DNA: TGTGCCAGCAGTCCGCCCGGACAGGGGCCAGGCAGATACGCGTATTTT.

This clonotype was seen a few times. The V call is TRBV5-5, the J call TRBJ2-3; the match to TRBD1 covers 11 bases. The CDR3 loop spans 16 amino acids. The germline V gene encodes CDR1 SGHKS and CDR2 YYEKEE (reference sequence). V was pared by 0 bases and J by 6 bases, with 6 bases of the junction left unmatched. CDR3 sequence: CASSLGTGGPADTQYF. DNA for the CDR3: TGTGCCAGCAGCTTGGGGACAGGGGGCCCCGCGGATACGCAGTATTTT.

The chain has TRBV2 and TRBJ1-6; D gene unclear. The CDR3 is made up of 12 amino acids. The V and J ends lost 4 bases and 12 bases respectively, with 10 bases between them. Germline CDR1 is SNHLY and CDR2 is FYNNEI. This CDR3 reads CASSGGPRPLHF. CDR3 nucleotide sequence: TGTGCCAGCAGTGGCGGACCCCGACCCCTCCACTTT.

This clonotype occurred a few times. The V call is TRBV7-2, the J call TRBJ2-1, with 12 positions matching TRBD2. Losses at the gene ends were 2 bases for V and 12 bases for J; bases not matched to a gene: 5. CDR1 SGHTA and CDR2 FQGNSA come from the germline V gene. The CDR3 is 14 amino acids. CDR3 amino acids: CASSLNLAGGGQFF. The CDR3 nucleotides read TGTGCCAGCAGCTTAAACCTAGCGGGAGGGGGGCAGTTCTTC.

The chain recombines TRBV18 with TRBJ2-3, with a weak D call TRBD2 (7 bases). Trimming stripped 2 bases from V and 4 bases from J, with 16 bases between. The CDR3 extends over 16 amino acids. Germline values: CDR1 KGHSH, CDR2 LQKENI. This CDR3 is CASSPTGGFNSDTQYF. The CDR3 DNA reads TGTGCCAGCTCACCAACGGGGGGCTTCAATTCAGATACGCAGTATTTT.

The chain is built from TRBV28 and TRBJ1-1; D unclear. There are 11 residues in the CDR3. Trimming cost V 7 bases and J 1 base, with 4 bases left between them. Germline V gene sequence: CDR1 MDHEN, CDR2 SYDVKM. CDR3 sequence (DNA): TGTGCCAGCAAGACGAACACTGAAGCTTTCTTT. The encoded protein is CASKTNTEAFF.

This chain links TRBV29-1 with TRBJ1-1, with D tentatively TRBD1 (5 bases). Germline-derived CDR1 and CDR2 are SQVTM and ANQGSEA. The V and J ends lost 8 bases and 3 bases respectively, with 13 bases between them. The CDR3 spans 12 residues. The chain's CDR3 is CSTSGGHTEAFF. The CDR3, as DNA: TGCAGCACCTCCGGGGGACACACTGAAGCTTTCTTT.

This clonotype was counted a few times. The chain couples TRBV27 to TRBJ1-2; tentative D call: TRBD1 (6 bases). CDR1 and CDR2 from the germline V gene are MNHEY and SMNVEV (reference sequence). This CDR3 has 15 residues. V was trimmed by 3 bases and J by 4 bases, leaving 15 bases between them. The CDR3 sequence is CASSFRAGEPYGYTF. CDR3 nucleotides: TGTGCCAGCAGTTTTAGGGCAGGGGAACCCTATGGCTACACCTTC.

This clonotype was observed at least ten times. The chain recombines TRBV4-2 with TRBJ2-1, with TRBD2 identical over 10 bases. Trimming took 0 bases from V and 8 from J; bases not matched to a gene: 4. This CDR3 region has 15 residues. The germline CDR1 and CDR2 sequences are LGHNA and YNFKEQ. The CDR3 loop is CASSQELAGLYEQFF. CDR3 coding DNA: TGTGCCAGCAGCCAAGAACTAGCGGGACTTTATGAGCAGTTCTTC.

This chain's CDR3 is CASSDGTGGADTQYF. The CDR3 nucleotides read TGTGCCAGCAGTGACGGGACAGGGGGCGCAGATACGCAGTATTTT. The chain is built from TRBV6-4 and TRBJ2-3; 12 positions agree with TRBD1. In germline, CDR1 is MRHNA, CDR2 SNTAGT. V lost 2 bases to trimming and J lost 4 bases; unmatched junction nucleotides: 1. The CDR3 extends over 15 amino acids.

CDR3 protein: CASSQDPGLSYF. CDR3 nucleotides: TGTGCCAGCAGCCAAGATCCAGGCCTATCGTATTTT. The chain carries TRBV3-1 and TRBJ2-3; D gene unclear. Germline V gene lookup returns CDR1 LGHDT and CDR2 YNNKEL (reference sequence). This CDR3 has 12 residues. V was trimmed by 0 bases and J by 14 bases, leaving 12 bases between them.

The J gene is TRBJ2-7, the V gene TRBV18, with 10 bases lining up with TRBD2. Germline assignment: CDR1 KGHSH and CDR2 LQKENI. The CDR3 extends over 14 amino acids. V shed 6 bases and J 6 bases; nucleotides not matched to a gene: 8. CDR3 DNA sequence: TGTGCCAGCTCCGCCCTAGCGGGAGTCGGCGAGCAGTACTTC. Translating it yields CASSALAGVGEQYF.

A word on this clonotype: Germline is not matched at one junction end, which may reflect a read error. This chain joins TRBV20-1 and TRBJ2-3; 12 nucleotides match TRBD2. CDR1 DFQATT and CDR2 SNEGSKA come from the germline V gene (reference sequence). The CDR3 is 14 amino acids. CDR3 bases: TGCAGCGCTAGACGACTAGCGGGAGATTTATACGCGTATTTT. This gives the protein CSARRLAGDLYAYF.

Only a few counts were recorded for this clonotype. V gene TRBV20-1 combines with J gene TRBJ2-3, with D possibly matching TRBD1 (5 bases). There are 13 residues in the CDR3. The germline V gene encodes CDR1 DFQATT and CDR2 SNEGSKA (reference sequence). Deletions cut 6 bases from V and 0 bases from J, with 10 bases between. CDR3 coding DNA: TGCAGTGCCGTGGACACGAGCACAGATACGCAGTATTTT. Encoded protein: CSAVDTSTDTQYF.

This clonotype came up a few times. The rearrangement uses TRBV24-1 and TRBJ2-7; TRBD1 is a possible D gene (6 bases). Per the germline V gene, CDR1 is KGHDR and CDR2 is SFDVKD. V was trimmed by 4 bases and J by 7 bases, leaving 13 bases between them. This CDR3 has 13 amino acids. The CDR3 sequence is CATSDPTGNEQYF. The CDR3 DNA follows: TGTGCCACCAGTGACCCGACAGGCAATGAGCAGTACTTC.

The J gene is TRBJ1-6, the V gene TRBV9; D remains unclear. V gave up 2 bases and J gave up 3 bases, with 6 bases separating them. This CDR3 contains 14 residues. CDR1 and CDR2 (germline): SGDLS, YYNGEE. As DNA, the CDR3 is TGTGCCAGCAGCGTTGGAGACTATAATTCACCCCTCCACTTT. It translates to CASSVGDYNSPLHF.

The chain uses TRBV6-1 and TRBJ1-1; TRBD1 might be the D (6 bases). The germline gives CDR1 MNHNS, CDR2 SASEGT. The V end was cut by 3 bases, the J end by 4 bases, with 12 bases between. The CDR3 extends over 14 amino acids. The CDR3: CASSDLGASTEAFF. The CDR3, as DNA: TGTGCCAGCAGTGATCTGGGGGCATCCACTGAAGCTTTCTTT.

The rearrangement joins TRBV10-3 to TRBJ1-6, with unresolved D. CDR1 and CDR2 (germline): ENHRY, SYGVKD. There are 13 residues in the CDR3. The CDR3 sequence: CAQRQDGDSPLHF. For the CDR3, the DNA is TGTGCTCAAAGGCAGGACGGTGATTCACCCCTCCACTTT.

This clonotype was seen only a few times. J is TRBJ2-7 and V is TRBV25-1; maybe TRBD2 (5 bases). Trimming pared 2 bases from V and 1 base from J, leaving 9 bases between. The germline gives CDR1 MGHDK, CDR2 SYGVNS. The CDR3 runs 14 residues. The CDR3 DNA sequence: TGTGCCAGCAGTGAAGGACTTCCATCCTACGAGCAGTACTTC. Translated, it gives CASSEGLPSYEQYF.

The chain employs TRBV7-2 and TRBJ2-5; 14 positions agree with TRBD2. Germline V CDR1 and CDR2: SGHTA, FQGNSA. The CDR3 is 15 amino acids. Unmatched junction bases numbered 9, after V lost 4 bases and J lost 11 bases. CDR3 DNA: TGTGCCAGCAGCTCAGGGACTAGCGGGAGTCAAGAGCAGTACTTC. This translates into CASSSGTSGSQEQYF.

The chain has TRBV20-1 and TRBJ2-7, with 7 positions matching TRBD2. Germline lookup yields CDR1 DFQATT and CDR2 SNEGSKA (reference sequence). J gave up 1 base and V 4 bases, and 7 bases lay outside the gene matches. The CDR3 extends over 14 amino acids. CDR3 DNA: TGCAGTGCTACAGGAAGACTAGCTTCCTACGAGCAGTACTTC. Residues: CSATGRLASYEQYF.

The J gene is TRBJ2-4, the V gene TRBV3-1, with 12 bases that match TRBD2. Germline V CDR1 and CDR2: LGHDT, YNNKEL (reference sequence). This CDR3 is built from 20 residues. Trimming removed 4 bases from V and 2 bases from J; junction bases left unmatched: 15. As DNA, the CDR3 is TGTGCCAGCAGCCCCCGACCTCTAGCGGGAGGGCCTCGGTCCAAAAACATTCAGTACTTC. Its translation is CASSPRPLAGGPRSKNIQYF.

CDR3: CASSNGPGKPYEQYF. As DNA, the CDR3 is TGTGCCAGCAGTAACGGGCCTGGGAAGCCCTACGAGCAGTACTTC. The rearrangement links TRBV6-5 to TRBJ2-5; no clear D. The J call may be in error: the DNA end matches TRBJ2-7 better. The CDR3 contains 15 residues. The germline V gene encodes CDR1 MNHEY and CDR2 SVGAGI.

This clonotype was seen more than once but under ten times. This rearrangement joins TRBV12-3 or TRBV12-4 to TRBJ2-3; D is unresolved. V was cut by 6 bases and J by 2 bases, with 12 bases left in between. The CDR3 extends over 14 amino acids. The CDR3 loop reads CASRPRTNTDTQYF. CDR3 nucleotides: TGTGCCAGCAGGCCACGGACCAACACAGATACGCAGTATTTT.

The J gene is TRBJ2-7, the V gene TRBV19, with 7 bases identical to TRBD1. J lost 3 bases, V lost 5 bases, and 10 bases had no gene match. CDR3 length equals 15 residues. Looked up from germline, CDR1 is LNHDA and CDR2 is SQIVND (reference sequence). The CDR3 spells CASSDDGTAVYEQYF. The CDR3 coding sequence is TGTGCCAGTAGTGATGACGGGACAGCAGTCTACGAGCAGTACTTC.

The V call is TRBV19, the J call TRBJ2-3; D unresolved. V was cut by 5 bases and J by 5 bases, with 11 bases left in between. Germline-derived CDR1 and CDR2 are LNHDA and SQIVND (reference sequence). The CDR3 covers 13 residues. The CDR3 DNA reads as TGTGCCAGTAGTCTCCGCCCGGGAGATACGCAGTATTTT. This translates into CASSLRPGDTQYF.

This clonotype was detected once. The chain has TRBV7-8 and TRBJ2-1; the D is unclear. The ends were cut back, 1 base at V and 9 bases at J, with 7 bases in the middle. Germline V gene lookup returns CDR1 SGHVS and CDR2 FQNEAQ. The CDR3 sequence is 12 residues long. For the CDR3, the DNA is TGTGCCAGCAGCTTAGAACATTTTGAGCAGTTCTTC. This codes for CASSLEHFEQFF.